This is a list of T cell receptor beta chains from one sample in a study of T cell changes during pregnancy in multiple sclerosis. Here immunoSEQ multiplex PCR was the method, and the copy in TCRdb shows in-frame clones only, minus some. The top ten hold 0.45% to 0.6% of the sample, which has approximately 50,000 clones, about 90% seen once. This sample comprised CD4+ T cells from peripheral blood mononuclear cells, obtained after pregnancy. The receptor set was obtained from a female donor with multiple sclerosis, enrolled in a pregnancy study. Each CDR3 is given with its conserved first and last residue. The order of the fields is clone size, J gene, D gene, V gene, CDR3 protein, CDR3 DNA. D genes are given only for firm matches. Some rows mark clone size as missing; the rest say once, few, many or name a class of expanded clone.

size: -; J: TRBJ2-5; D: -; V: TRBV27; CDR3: CASSPLGRVDQETQYF; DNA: TGTGCCAGCAGTCCCCTGGGTCGGGTAGACCAAGAGACCCAGTACTTC
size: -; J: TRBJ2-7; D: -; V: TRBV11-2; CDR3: CASSFGGSVNEQYF; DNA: TGTGCCAGCAGCTTCGGAGGTAGTGTAAACGAGCAGTACTTC
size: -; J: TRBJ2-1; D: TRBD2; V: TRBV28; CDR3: CASSSPSGYSNEQFF; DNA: TGTGCCAGCAGTTCCCCTAGCGGTTATTCCAATGAGCAGTTCTTC
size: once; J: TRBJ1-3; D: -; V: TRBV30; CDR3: CAWLDEASGNTIYF; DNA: TGTGCCTGGCTAGACGAGGCTTCTGGAAACACCATATATTTT
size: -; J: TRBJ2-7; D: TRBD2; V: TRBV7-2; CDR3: CASSSRTSGPYEQYF; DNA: TGTGCCAGCAGCTCACGGACTAGCGGACCCTACGAGCAGTACTTC
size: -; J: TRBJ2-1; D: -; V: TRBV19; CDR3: CASSIRAASGDEQFF; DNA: TGTGCCAGTAGTATCAGGGCGGCTAGTGGCGATGAGCAGTTCTTC
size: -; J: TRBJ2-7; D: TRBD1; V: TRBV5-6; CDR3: CASSPGDRGSEQYF; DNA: TGTGCCAGCAGCCCGGGGGACAGGGGTTCCGAGCAGTACTTC
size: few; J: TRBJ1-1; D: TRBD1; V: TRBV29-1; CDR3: CSGGGQGLGAFF; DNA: TGCAGCGGGGGGGGACAGGGATTAGGTGCTTTCTTT
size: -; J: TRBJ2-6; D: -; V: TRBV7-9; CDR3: CATRGGIQGSGANVLTF; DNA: TGTGCCACCCGAGGGGGTATCCAGGGGTCTGGGGCCAACGTCCTGACTTTC
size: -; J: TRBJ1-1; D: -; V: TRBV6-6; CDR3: CASSYVQGQGTEAFF; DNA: TGTGCCAGCAGTTACGTACAGGGTCAAGGCACTGAAGCTTTCTTT
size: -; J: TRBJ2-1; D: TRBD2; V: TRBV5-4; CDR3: CASSSRTSGNEQFF; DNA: TGTGCCAGCAGCTCTAGGACTAGCGGAAATGAGCAGTTCTTC
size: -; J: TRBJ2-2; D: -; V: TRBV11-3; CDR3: CASSFRVANTGELFF; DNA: TGTGCCAGCAGCTTTCGGGTGGCGAACACCGGGGAGCTGTTTTTT
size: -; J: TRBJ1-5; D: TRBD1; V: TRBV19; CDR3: CASTDRGNQPQHF; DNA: TGTGCCAGTACAGACAGGGGCAATCAGCCCCAGCATTTT
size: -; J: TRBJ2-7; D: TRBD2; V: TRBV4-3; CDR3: CASSQGVSGSLDSYEQYF; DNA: TGCGCCAGCAGCCAAGGGGTTAGCGGGAGTCTGGACTCCTACGAGCAGTACTTC
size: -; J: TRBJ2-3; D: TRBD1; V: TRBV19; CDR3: CASSIPGGVGDTQYF; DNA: TGTGCCAGTAGTATTCCAGGGGGCGTTGGCGATACGCAGTATTTT
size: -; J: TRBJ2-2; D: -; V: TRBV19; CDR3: CASSIVGRNTGELFF; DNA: TGTGCCAGTAGTATTGTCGGGAGAAACACCGGGGAGCTGTTTTTT
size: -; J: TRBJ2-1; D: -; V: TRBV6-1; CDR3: CASSGPGHTLRHEQFF; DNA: TGTGCCAGCAGTGGGCCGGGACATACTCTCCGCCATGAGCAGTTCTTC
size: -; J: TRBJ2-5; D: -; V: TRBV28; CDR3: CASSAHLGAGRETQYF; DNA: TGTGCCAGCAGTGCCCACTTGGGGGCCGGTCGAGAGACCCAGTACTTC
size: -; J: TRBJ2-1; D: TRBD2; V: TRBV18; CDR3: CASSPQTSGRRDEQFF; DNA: TGTGCCAGCTCACCGCAGACTAGCGGGAGACGGGATGAGCAGTTCTTC
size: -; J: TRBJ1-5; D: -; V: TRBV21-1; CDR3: CASSIVGRARQPQHF; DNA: TGTGCCAGCAGCATAGTCGGCAGGGCTCGTCAGCCCCAGCATTTT
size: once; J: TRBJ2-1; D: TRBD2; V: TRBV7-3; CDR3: CASSLDAGTRIEQFF; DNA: TGTGCCAGCAGCTTAGATGCGGGGACTAGAATTGAGCAGTTCTTC
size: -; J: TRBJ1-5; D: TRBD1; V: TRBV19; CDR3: CASSGSGGYSNQPQHF; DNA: TGTGCCAGTAGTGGATCAGGGGGGTATAGCAATCAGCCCCAGCATTTT
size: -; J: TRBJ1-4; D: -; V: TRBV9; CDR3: CASSARGVWDEKLFF; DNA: TGTGCCAGCAGCGCTCGCGGGGTTTGGGATGAAAAACTGTTTTTT
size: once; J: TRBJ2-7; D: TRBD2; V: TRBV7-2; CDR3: CASRASGRGHEQYF; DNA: TGTGCCAGCAGGGCTAGCGGGAGAGGCCACGAGCAGTACTTC
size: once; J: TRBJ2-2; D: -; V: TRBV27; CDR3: CASSELVPLGELFF; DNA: TGTGCCAGCAGCGAACTAGTCCCCCTCGGGGAGCTGTTTTTT
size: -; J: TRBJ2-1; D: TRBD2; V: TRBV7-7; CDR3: CASSLARTRVSYNEQFF; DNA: TGTGCTAGCAGCTTAGCTAGGACTAGGGTTTCCTACAATGAGCAGTTCTTC
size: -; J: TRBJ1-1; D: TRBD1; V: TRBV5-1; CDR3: CASSLGALPGQGRDTEAFF; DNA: TGCGCCAGCAGCTTGGGGGCCCTACCGGGACAGGGGAGGGACACTGAAGCTTTCTTT
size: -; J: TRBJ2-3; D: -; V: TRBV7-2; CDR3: CASSLVGRTDTQYF; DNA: TGTGCCAGCAGCTTAGTCGGGAGAACAGATACGCAGTATTTT
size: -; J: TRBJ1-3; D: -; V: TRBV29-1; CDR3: CSVEQGRSSGNTIYF; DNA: TGCAGCGTTGAACAGGGAAGGAGCTCTGGAAACACCATATATTTT
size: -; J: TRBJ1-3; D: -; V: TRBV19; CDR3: CASSIFTGGNTIYF; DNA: TGTGCCAGTAGTATTTTCACGGGTGGAAACACCATATATTTT
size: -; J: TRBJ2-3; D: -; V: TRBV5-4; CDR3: CASSLAGTDTQYF; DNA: TGTGCCAGCAGCTTGGCGGGCACAGATACGCAGTATTTT
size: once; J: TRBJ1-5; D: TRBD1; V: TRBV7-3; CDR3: CASSYHTGAYDQNQPQHF; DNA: TGTGCCAGCAGCTACCATACAGGGGCCTACGACCAAAATCAGCCCCAGCATTTT
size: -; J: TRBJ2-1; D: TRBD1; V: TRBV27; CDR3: CASSHSLTGTNYEQFF; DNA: TGTGCCAGCAGTCATTCTTTGACAGGGACGAATTATGAGCAGTTCTTC
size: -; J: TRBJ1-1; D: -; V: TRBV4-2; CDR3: CASSQSRNTEAFF; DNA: TGTGCCAGCAGCCAATCTAGGAACACTGAAGCTTTCTTT
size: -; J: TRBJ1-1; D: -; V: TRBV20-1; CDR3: CSASSDLAFF; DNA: TGCAGTGCTAGTTCAGATCTGGCTTTCTTT
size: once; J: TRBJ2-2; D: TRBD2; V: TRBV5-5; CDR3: CASSLASGGFLNTGELFF; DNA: TGTGCCAGCAGCTTGGCTAGCGGGGGCTTTTTAAACACCGGGGAGCTGTTTTTT
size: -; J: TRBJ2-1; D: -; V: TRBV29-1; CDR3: CSASDSVGGEQFF; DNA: TGCAGCGCCTCCGATTCCGTGGGAGGTGAGCAGTTCTTC
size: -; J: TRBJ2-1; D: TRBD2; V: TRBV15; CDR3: CATSRDTASGPYNEQFF; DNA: TGTGCCACCAGCAGAGATACGGCTAGCGGCCCCTACAATGAGCAGTTCTTC
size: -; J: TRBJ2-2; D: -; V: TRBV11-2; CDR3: CASSFDRTNTGELFF; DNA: TGTGCCAGCAGCTTCGACAGGACGAACACCGGGGAGCTGTTTTTT
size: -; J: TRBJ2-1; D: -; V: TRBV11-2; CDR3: CASSLDGSGKNNNEQFF; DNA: TGTGCCAGCAGCTTAGATGGGAGCGGAAAAAACAACAATGAGCAGTTCTTC
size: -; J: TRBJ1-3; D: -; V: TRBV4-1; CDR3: CASSQPSREAGNTIYF; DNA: TGCGCCAGCAGCCAACCATCACGGGAAGCTGGAAACACCATATATTTT
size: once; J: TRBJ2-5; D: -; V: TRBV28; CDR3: CASSLPRVRDQETQYF; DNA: TGTGCCAGCAGTCTGCCGCGGGTCAGAGACCAAGAGACCCAGTACTTC
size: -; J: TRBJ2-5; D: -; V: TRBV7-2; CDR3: CASSLSASGETQYF; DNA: TGCGCCAGCAGCTTATCTGCTTCCGGGGAGACCCAGTACTTC
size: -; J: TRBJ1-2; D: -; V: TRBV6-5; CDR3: CASSYSSSRGGYTF; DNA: TGTGCCAGCAGTTACTCGTCCTCACGGGGTGGCTACACCTTC
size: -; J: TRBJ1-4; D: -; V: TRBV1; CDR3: CTSSQDSISFFGTNEKLFF; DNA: TGCACCAGCAGCCAGGACAGTATAAGTTTTTTCGGAACTAATGAAAAACTGTTTTTT
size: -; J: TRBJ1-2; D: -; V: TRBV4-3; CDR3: CASSQDSGPLYGYTF; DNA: TGCGCCAGCAGCCAAGACTCTGGGCCCCTCTATGGCTACACCTTC
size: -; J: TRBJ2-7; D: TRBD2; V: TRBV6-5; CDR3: CASSSGTSGSYEQYF; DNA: TGTGCCAGCAGTTCCGGGACTAGCGGATCCTACGAGCAGTACTTC